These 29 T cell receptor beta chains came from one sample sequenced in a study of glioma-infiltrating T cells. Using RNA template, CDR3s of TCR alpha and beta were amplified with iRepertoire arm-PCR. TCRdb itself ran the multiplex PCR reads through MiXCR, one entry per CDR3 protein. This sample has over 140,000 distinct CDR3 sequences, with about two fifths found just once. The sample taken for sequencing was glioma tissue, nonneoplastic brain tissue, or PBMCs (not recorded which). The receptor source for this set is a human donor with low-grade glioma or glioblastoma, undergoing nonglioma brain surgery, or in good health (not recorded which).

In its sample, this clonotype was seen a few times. The CDR3 here is CASSRRQTNQPQHF. CDR3 DNA sequence: TGCGCCAGCAGCCGACGACAGACCAATCAGCCCCAGCATTTT. The chain has TRBV4-3 and TRBJ1-5; a weak D match, TRBD1 (5 bases). This CDR3 contains 14 residues. Trimming cost V 4 bases and J 3 bases, with 10 bases left between them. Germline-derived CDR1 and CDR2 are LGHNA and YSLEER.

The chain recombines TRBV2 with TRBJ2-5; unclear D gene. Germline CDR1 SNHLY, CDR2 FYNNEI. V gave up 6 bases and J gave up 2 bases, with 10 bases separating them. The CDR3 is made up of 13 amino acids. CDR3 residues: CASRGPLQETQYF. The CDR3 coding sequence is TGTGCCAGCAGAGGGCCTTTGCAAGAGACCCAGTACTTC.

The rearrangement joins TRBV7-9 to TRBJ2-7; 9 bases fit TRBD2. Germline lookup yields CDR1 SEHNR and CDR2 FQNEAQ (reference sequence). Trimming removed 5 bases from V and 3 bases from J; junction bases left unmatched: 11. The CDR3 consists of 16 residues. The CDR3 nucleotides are TGTGCCAGCAGCACCCTGGCGGGGGGGCCCTTCTACGAGCAGTACTTC. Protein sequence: CASSTLAGGPFYEQYF.

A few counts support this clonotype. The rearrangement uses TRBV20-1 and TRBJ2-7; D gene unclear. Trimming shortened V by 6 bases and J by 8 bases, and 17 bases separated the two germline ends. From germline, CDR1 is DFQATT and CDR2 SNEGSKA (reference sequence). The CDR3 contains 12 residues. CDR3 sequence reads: CSALLGTLQQYF. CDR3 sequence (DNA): TGCAGTGCCCTCTTGGGAACACTGCAGCAGTACTTC.

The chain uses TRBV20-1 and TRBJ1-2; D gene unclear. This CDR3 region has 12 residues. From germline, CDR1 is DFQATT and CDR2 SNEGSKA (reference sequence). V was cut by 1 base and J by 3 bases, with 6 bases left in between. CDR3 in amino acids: CSARGQDYGYTF. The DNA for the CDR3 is TGCAGTGCTAGAGGGCAAGACTATGGCTACACCTTC.

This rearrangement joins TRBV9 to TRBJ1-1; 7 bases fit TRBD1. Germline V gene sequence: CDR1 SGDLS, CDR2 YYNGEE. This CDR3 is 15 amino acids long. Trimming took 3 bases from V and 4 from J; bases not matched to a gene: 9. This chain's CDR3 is CASSAVDRVITEAFF. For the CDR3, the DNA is TGTGCCAGCAGCGCCGTCGACAGGGTCATCACTGAAGCTTTCTTT.

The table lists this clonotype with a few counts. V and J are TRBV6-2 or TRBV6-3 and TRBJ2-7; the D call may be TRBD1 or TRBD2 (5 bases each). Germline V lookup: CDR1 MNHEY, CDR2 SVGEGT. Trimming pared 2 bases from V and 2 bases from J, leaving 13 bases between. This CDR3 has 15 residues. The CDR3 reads CASSYGGRDPYEQYF. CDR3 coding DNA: TGTGCCAGCAGTTACGGAGGCAGGGACCCCTACGAGCAGTACTTC.

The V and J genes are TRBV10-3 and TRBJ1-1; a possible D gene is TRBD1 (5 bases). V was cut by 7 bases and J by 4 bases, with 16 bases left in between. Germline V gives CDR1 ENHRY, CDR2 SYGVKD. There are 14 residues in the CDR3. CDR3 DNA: TGTGCCATCACAGGGACCCGCTCGGGCACTGAAGCTTTCTTT. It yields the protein CAITGTRSGTEAFF.

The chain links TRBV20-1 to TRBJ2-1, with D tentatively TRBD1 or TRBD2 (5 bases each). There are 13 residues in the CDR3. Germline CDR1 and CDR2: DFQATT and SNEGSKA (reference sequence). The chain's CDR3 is CSVAGTSYNEQFF. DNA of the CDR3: TGCAGCGTTGCCGGGACGTCCTACAATGAGCAGTTCTTC.

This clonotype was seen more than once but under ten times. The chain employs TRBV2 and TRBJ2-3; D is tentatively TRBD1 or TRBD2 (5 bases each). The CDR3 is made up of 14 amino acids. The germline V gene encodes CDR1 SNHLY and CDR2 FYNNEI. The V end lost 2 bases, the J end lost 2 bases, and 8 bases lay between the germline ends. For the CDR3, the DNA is TGTGCCAGCAGTGAATCTGGGACCACAGATACGCAGTATTTT. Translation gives CASSESGTTDTQYF.

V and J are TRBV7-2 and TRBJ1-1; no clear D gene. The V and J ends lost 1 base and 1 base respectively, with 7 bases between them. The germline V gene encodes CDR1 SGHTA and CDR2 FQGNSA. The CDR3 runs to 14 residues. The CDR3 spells CASSLEVRNTEAFF. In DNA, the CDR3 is TGTGCCAGCAGCTTAGAGGTCAGGAACACTGAAGCTTTCTTT.

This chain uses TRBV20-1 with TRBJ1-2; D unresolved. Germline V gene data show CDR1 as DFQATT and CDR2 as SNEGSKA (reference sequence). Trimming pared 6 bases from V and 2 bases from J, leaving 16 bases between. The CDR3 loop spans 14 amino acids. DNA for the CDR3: TGCAGTGCCGCCGAGGGAGCATCAAACTATGGCTACACCTTC. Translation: CSAAEGASNYGYTF.

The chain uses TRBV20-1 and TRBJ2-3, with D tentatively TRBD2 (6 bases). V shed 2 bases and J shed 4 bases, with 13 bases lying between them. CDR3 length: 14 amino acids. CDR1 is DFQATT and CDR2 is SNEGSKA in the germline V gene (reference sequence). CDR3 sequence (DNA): TGCAGTGCTAGAATAGGAGCGGGTGCAGATACGCAGTATTTT. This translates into CSARIGAGADTQYF.

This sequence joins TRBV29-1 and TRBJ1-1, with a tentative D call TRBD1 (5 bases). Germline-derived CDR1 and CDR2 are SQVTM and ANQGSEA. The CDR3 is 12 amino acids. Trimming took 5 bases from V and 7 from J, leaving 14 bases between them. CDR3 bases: TGCAGCGTTCGGGGGGGGGAGGTTGAAGCTTTCTTT. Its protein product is CSVRGGEVEAFF.

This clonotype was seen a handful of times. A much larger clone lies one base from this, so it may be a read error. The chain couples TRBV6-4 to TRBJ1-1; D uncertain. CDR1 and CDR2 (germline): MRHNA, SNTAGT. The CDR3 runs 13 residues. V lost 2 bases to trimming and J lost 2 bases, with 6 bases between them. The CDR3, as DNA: TGTGCCAGCAGTGACGGTGAAAACACTGAAGCTTTCTTT. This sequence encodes CASSDGENTEAFF.

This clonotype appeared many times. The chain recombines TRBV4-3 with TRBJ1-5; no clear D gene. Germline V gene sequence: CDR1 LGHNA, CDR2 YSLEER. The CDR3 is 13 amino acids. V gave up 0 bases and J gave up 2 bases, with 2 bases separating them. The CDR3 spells CASSQDRNQPQHF. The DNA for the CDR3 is TGCGCCAGCAGCCAAGATCGCAATCAGCCCCAGCATTTT.

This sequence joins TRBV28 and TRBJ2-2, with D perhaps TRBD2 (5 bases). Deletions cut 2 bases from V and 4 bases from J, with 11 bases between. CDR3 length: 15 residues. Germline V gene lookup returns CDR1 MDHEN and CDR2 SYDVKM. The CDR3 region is CASSLKPGFTGELFF. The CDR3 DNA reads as TGTGCCAGCAGTTTAAAGCCGGGGTTCACCGGGGAGCTGTTTTTT.

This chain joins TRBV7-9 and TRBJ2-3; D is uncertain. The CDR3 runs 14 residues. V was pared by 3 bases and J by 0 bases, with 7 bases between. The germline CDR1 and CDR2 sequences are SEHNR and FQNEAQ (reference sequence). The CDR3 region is CASSFSTSTDTQYF. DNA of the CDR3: TGTGCCAGCAGCTTTTCAACTAGCACAGATACGCAGTATTTT.

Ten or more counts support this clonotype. CDR3 sequence reads: CASSSQNTEAFF. The CDR3, as DNA: TGTGCCAGCAGCTCCCAAAACACTGAAGCTTTCTTT. J is TRBJ1-1 and V is TRBV7-9; D not certain. The CDR3 consists of 12 residues. The germline V and J ends were trimmed by 4 bases and 2 bases, with 5 bases remaining between them. Germline V gives CDR1 SEHNR, CDR2 FQNEAQ (reference sequence).

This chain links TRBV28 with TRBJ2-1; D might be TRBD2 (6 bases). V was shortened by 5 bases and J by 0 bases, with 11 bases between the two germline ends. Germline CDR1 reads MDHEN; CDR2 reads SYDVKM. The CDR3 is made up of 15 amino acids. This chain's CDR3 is CASSTSGYSYNEQFF. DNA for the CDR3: TGTGCCAGCAGTACCAGCGGGTACTCCTACAATGAGCAGTTCTTC.

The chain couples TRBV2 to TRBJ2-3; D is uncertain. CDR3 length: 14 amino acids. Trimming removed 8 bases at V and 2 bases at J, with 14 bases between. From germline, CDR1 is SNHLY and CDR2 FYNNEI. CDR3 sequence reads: CASYESLITDTQYF. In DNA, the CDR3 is TGTGCCAGCTACGAGTCACTAATCACAGATACGCAGTATTTT.

CDR3 in amino acids: CASSYPIGTGGHEQYF. Here the CDR3 DNA reads TGTGCCAGCAGTTACCCGATAGGGACTGGAGGGCACGAGCAGTACTTC. The chain recombines TRBV6-6 with TRBJ2-7; perhaps TRBD2 as D (6 bases). Germline V gene lookup returns CDR1 MNHNY and CDR2 SVGAGI (reference sequence). With 2 bases removed from V and 5 bases from J, the gap between germline ends came to 19 bases. The CDR3 length is 16 residues.

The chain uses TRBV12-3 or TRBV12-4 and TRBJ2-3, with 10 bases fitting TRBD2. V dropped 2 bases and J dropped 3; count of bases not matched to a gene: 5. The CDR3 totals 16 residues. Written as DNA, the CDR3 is TGTGCCAGCAGTTTAAGAGCGGGAGGGAGGACAGATACGCAGTATTTT. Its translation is CASSLRAGGRTDTQYF.

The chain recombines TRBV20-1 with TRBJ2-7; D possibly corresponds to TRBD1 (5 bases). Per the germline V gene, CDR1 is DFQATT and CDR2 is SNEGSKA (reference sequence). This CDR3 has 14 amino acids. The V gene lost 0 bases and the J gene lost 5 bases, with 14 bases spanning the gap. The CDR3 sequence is CSARDQVGRNEQYF. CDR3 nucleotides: TGCAGTGCTAGAGATCAGGTGGGGCGAAACGAGCAGTACTTC.

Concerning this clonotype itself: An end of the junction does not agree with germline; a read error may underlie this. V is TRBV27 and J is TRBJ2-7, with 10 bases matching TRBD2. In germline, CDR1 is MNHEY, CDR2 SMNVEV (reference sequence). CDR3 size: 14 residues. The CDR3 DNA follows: TGTGCCGGCAGTCTCCAGGGACTAGCGCAAACGCAGTACTTC. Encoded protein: CAGSLQGLAQTQYF.

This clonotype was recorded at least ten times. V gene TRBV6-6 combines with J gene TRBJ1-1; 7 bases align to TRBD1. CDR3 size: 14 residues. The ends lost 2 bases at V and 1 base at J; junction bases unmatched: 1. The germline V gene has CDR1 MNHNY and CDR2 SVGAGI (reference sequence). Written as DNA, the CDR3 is TGTGCCAGCAGTTACAGGGGGCAGAACACTGAAGCTTTCTTT. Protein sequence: CASSYRGQNTEAFF.

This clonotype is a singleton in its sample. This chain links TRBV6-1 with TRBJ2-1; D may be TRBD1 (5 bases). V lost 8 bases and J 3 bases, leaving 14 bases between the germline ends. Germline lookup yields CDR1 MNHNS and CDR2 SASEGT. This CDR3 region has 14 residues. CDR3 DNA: TGTGCCAGCGCGGTTTGGGGCGTCTACAATGAGCAGTTCTTC. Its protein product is CASAVWGVYNEQFF.

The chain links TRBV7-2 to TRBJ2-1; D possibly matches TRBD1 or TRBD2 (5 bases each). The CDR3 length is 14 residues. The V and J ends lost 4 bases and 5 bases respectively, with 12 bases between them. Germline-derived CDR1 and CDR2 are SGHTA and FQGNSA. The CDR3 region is CASSSRGRNNEQFF. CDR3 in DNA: TGTGCCAGCAGCTCTCGGGGCCGCAACAATGAGCAGTTCTTC.

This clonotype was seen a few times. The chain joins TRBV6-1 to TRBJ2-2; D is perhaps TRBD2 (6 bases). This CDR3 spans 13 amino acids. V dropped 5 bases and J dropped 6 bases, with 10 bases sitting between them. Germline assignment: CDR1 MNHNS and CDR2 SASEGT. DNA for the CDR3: TGTGCCAGCAGTCGACTAGTCGCCGGGGAGCTGTTTTTT. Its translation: CASSRLVAGELFF.